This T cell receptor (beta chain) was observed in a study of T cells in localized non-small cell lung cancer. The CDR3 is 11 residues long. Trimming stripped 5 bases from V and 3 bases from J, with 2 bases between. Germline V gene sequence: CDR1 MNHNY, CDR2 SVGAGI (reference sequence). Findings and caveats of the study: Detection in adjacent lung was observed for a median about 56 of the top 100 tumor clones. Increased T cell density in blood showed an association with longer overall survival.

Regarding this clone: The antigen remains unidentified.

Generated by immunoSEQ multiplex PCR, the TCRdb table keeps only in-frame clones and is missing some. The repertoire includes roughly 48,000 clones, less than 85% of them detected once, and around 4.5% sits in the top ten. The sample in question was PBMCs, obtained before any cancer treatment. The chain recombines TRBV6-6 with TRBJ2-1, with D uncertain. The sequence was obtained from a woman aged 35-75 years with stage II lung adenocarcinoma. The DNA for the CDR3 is TGTGCCAGCAGTCTCTACAATGAGCAGTTCTTC. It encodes CASSLYNEQFF.